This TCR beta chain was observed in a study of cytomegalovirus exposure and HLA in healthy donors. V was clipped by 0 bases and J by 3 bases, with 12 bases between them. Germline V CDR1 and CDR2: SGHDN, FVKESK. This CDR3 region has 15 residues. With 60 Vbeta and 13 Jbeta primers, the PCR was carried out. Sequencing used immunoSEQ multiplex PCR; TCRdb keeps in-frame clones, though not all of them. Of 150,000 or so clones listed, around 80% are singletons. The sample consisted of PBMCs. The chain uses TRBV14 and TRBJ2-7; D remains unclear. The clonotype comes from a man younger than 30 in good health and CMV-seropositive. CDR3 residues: CASSQDGQNIYEQYF. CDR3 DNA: TGTGCCAGCAGCCAAGATGGGCAGAACATCTACGAGCAGTACTTC.